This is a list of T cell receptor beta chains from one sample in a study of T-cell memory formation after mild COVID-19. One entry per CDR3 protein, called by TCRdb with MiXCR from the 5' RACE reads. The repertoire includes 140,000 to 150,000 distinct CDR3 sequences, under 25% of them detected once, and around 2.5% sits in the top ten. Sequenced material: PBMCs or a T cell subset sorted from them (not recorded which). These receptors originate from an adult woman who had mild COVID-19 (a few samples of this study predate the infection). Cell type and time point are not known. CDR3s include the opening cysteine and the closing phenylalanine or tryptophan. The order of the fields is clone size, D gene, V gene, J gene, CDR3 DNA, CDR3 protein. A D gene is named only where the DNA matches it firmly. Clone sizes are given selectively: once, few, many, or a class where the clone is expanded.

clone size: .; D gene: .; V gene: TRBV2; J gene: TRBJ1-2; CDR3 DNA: TGTGCCAGCCTCCAATCGGTAATCTATGGCTACACCTTC; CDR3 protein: CASLQSVIYGYTF
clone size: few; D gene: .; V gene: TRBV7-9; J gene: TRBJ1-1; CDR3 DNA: TGTGCCAGCAGCTTAGAGGCGGTCCGTGAAGCTTTCTTT; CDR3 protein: CASSLEAVREAFF
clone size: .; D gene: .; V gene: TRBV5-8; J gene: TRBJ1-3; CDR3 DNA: TGTGCCAGCAGTCGGGGGGCTTCTGGAAACACCATATATTTT; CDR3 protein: CASSRGASGNTIYF
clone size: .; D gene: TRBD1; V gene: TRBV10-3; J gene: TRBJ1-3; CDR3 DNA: TGTGCCATCAGGGGGGGACAGGGTTACTCTGGAAACACCATATATTTT; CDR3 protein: CAIRGGQGYSGNTIYF
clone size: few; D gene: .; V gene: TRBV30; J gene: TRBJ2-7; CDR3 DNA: TGTGCCTGGAAGGGCCAAGGCAGTAACTACGAGCAGTACTTC; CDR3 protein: CAWKGQGSNYEQYF
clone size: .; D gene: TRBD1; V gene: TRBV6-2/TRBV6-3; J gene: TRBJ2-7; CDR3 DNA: TGTGCCAGCAGTTTGGACAGGATTTACGAGCAGTACTTC; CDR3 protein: CASSLDRIYEQYF
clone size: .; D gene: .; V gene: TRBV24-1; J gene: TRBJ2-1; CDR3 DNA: TGTGCCACCGACGGACTTTACAATGAGCAGTTCTTC; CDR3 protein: CATDGLYNEQFF
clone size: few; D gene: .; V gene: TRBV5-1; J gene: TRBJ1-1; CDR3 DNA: TGCGCCAGCAGCTTAATAGGCAAGGGGGGACTGAACACTGAAGCTTTCTTT; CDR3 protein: CASSLIGKGGLNTEAFF
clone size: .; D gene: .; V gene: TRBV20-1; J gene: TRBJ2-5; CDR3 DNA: TGCAGTGCTAGTGATCAAGAGACCCAGTACTTC; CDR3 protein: CSASDQETQYF
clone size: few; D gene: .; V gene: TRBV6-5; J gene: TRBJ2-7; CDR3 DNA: TGTGCCAGCAGTACAGGGCCCATCTACGAGCAGTACTTC; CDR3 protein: CASSTGPIYEQYF
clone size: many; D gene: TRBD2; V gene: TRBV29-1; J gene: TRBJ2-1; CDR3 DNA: TGCAGCGTTCTAGCGGAAGTAAGCTCCTACAATGAGCAGTTCTTC; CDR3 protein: CSVLAEVSSYNEQFF
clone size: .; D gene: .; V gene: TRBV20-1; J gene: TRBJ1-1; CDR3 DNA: TGCAGTGCTAGAACCAGGGAAGGGGTGAACACTGAAGCTTTCTTT; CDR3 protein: CSARTREGVNTEAFF
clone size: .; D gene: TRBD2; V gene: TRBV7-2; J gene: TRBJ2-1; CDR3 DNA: TGTGCCAGCAGCCCTACCGGGACTAGCCTCCATGAGCAGTTCTTC; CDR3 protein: CASSPTGTSLHEQFF
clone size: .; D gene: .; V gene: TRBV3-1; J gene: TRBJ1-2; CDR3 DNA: TGTGCCAGCAGCCAAGGGGACTATGGCTACACCTTC; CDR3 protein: CASSQGDYGYTF
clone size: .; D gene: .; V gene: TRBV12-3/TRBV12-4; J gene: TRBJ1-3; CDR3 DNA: TGTGCCAGCACCCGCAGCTCTGGAAACACCATATATTTT; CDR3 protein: CASTRSSGNTIYF
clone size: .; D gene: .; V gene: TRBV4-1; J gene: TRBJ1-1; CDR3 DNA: TGCGCCAGCAGCCAAGTCGAGGGGTCTGAAGCTTTCTTT; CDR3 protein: CASSQVEGSEAFF
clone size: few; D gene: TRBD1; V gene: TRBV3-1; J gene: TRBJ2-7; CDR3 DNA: TGTGCCAGCAGCTACATCGCAGGGGGCGGCTACGAGCAGTACTTC; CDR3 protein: CASSYIAGGGYEQYF
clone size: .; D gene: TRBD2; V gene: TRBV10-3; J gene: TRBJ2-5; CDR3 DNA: TGTGCCATCAGTGCCGGACTAGCGGGTGCACAAGAGACCCAGTACTTC; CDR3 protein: CAISAGLAGAQETQYF
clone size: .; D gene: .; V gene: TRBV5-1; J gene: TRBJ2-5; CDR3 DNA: TGCGCCAGCAGCCGGAACCTTCAAGAGACCCAGTACTTC; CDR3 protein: CASSRNLQETQYF
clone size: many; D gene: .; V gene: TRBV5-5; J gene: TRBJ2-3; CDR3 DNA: TGTGCCAGCAGCTTGGGGCCAGGGAGAACAGATACGCAGTATTTT; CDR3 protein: CASSLGPGRTDTQYF
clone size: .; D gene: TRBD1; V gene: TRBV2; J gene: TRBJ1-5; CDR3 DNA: TGTGCCAGCAGTCCGGGACAGGCCAGCAATCAGCCCCAGCATTTT; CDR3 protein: CASSPGQASNQPQHF
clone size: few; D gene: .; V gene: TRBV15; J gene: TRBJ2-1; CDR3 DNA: TGTGCCACCAGCAGAGGCCACCTATCGGGTGAGCAGTTCTTC; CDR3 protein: CATSRGHLSGEQFF
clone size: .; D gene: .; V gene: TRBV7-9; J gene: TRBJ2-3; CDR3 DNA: TGTGCCAGCAGCTCCCGCAGGGCAGGGGCCACAGATACGCAGTATTTT; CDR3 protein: CASSSRRAGATDTQYF
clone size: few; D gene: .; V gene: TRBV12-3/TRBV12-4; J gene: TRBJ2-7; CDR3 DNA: TGTGCCAGCAGTTTAGGGCAGGTTGGCTCCTACGAGCAGTACTTC; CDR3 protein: CASSLGQVGSYEQYF
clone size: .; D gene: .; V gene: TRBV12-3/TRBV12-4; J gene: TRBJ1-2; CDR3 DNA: TGTGCCAGCTGGCTCTCCGGGACAACCTATGGCTACACCTTC; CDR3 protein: CASWLSGTTYGYTF
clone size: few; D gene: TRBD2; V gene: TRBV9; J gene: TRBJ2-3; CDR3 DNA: TGTGCCAGCAGCGTAGGGGTTAGCGGGGGGAGCACAGATACGCAGTATTTT; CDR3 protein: CASSVGVSGGSTDTQYF
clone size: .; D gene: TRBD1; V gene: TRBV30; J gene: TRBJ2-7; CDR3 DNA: TGTGCCTGGAGTGGGGACAGCGTTAACGAGCAGTACTTC; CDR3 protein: CAWSGDSVNEQYF
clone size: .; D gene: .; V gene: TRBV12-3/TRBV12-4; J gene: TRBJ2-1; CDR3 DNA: TGTGCCAGCAGTTTACAGGGAGCCTACAATGAGCAGTTCTTC; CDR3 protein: CASSLQGAYNEQFF